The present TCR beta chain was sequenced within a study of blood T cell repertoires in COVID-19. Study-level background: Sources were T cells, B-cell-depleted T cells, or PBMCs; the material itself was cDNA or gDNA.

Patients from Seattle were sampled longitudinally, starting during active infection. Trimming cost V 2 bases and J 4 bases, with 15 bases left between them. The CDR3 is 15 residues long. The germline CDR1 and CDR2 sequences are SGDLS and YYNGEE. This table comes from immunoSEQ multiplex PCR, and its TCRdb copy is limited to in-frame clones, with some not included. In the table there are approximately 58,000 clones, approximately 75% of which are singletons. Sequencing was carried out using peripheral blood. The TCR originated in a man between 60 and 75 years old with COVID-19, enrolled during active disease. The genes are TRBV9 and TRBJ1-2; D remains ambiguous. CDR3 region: CASSVTASQLYGYTF. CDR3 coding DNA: TGTGCCAGCAGCGTCACAGCCTCACAGCTCTATGGCTACACCTTC.